This T cell receptor beta chain was documented in a study of blood T cell repertoires in COVID-19. The wider study: COVID-19 samples, acute and convalescent, were from the United States, Italy and Spain.

Libraries were prepared by immunoSEQ multiplex PCR; TCRdb keeps only in-frame clonotypes and omits some of them. The table has fewer than 200,000 clones, 84% seen once. On this clone: Other nucleotide sequences from this sample produce the same CDR3.

V shed 5 bases and J shed 2 bases, with 9 bases lying between them. The CDR3 has 13 amino acids. Germline-derived CDR1 and CDR2 are SGHTA and FQGNSA. Sequencing was done on a sample of PBMCs or T cells enriched from blood (not recorded which). This chain uses TRBV7-2 with TRBJ1-1; D is perhaps TRBD1 (5 bases). This TCR came from a man aged 50-60 years who had recovered from COVID-19. The CDR3 sequence: CASSTQGNTEAFF. Here the CDR3 DNA reads TGTGCCAGCAGCACCCAGGGTAACACTGAAGCTTTCTTT.